The following is a T cell receptor (beta chain) sequence with its context. Its antigen is as yet unknown. V dropped 5 bases and J dropped 0 bases, with 16 bases sitting between them. Germline CDR1 and CDR2: KGHSH and LQKENI. CDR3 length: 16 amino acids. These data originate in a study of STAT5B mutations in CD4+ large granular lymphocyte leukemia. Study outcomes and limitations: About a quarter of private leukemic clonotypes occurred rarely in other patients' non-leukemic repertoires. CD4-sorted patient repertoires seemed more clonal than healthy CD4+ repertoires. TRBV06-family usage was enriched in top patient clones (8/27) versus controls (2/35).

The assay was run at survey level. Using immunoSEQ multiplex PCR, the repertoire was profiled, and TCRdb retains in-frame clones only, with some absent. The top ten clones hold 2.5% to 3% of a sample with under 40,000 clones, nearly 80% of them seen once. This TCR was sampled from a human donor in good health. V usage is TRBV18 and J usage is TRBJ1-1; tentative D call: TRBD1 (5 bases). The sequenced material came from CD4+ T cells from blood buffy coats. CDR3 DNA sequence: TGTGCCAGCTCATCCCAGACGACAGCTATGAACACTGAAGCTTTCTTT. Amino acid sequence: CASSSQTTAMNTEAFF.